This TCR beta chain was documented in a study of T cells in Graves' hyperthyroidism and ophthalmopathy. On the basis of clinical symptoms, serum thyroxine and TRAb, thyroid ultrasound and orbital computed tomography, diagnoses were made. From RNA transcripts, TCR beta CDR3 regions were amplified. TCR CDR3 underwent first-round RT-PCR with the HTBI primer set. A single record per CDR3 protein comes from TCRdb applying MiXCR to the multiplex PCR reads. The sample shows about 610,000 distinct CDR3 sequences, approximately 15% of them seen only once. In this sample, this clonotype turned up many times. The CDR3 loop spans 15 amino acids. With 7 bases clipped from V and 0 bases from J, the junction kept 10 bases outside the gene matches. Looked up from germline, CDR1 is DFQATT and CDR2 is SNEGSKA (reference sequence).

The receptor comes from a woman between 35 and 50 years old with Graves' ophthalmopathy. The chain joins TRBV20-1 to TRBJ2-3, with 7 bases aligning to TRBD1. Sequences were obtained from blood. CDR3: CSVFRPGQSTDTQYF. The CDR3 DNA is TGCAGTGTTTTTCGACCGGGACAGAGCACAGATACGCAGTATTTT.